The text below deals with one T cell receptor (beta chain). The antigen is unknown. CDR1 and CDR2 (germline): SGHRS, YFSETQ. The CDR3 has 15 residues. The V end was cut by 9 bases, the J end by 3 bases, with 21 bases between. The data derive from a study of T cell responses to AZD1222 COVID-19 vaccine. Notes on the study in general: Among the donors, most were white British and more were female, and clonal diversity was possibly underestimated.

Data came from immunoSEQ multiplex PCR; TCRdb stores just in-frame clones and leaves some out. This table has 100,000 to 150,000 clones, approximately 88% appearing once. This specimen consisted of peripheral blood, obtained on day 0 of AZD1222 vaccination. The receptor was isolated from an adult in good health. The rearrangement uses TRBV5-1 and TRBJ1-1; D is possibly TRBD1 (5 bases). The CDR3 DNA sequence: TGCGCCACCAAAGGGGACCCCGGGCCGGACACTGAAGCTTTCTTT. Protein: CATKGDPGPDTEAFF.